These T cell receptor beta chains were read from a single sample in a study of identical twins. Via MiXCR, TCRdb re-called the 5' RACE reads, giving one row per CDR3 protein. The sample lists roughly 710,000 distinct CDR3 sequences, around 6% occurring once. Sequenced material: naive T cells sorted from blood. Every receptor here comes from a young man in good health. CDR3s include the opening cysteine and the closing phenylalanine or tryptophan. The D gene is left open where the match is weak.

v_gene	j_gene	d_gene	CDR3aa
TRBV9	TRBJ2-7	-	CASSVYPGADEQYF
TRBV29-1	TRBJ2-2	-	CSVEFTGELFF
TRBV28	TRBJ2-1	-	CASSLIRNEQFF
TRBV10-3	TRBJ2-2	TRBD2	CAISESRLAGVNTGELFF
TRBV12-3/TRBV12-4	TRBJ2-3	-	CASSKKPTDTQYF
TRBV15	TRBJ2-2	-	CATSRDPTGMNTGELFF
TRBV7-9	TRBJ2-5	-	CASSPEGGIQETQYF
TRBV12-3/TRBV12-4	TRBJ2-1	-	CASSPTLLSKQFF
TRBV28	TRBJ1-2	TRBD1	CASSLLGQTYGYTF
TRBV5-1	TRBJ2-7	TRBD1	CASSPRQGAIVDEQYF
TRBV12-3/TRBV12-4	TRBJ1-3	-	CASSPAPTGPHGNTIYF
TRBV13	TRBJ2-7	TRBD1	CASSLGSRGYEQYF
TRBV12-3/TRBV12-4	TRBJ2-7	-	CASSLWDEQYF
TRBV4-2	TRBJ2-3	TRBD2	CASSQVVGKGGRAADTQYF
TRBV20-1	TRBJ1-4	-	CSAKEGYREKLFF
TRBV10-3	TRBJ2-7	-	CAISESGITYEQYF
TRBV7-9	TRBJ2-3	-	CASSPGQAADTQYF
TRBV20-1	TRBJ1-1	-	CSARLRRTEAFF
TRBV7-8	TRBJ2-5	-	CASSLSAMETQYF
TRBV29-1	TRBJ1-2	-	CSVEAGVAGRYGYTF
TRBV18	TRBJ1-1	TRBD1	CASSPGTGAVDRAFF
TRBV15	TRBJ2-4	-	CATSRDLTVEGIQYF
TRBV5-6	TRBJ1-1	-	CASSELSGGGTEAFF
TRBV24-1	TRBJ2-5	TRBD2	CATSDLPSGRAGETQYF
TRBV9	TRBJ2-5	-	CASSAADKETQYF
TRBV19	TRBJ2-1	TRBD2	CASNDGGTRTSEQFF
TRBV4-1	TRBJ2-2	TRBD2	CASSQRIAGGPKELFF
TRBV20-1	TRBJ2-1	TRBD2	CSALTSSGRNDEQFF
TRBV6-5	TRBJ2-6	-	CASSYNLGGGANVLTF
TRBV9	TRBJ1-3	-	CASSATHLGIGNTIYF
TRBV7-9	TRBJ2-3	-	CASSHAGHDTQYF
TRBV11-2	TRBJ2-1	TRBD2	CASSFPLREGHNEQFF
TRBV7-9	TRBJ2-7	-	CASSGRGSYEQYF
TRBV29-1	TRBJ1-5	-	CSVEDGQSNQPQHF
TRBV5-4	TRBJ2-3	-	CASSAAAADTQYF
TRBV7-2	TRBJ2-1	-	CASSLGGKGVYEQFF
TRBV25-1	TRBJ2-1	-	CASSESSRVWENNEQFF